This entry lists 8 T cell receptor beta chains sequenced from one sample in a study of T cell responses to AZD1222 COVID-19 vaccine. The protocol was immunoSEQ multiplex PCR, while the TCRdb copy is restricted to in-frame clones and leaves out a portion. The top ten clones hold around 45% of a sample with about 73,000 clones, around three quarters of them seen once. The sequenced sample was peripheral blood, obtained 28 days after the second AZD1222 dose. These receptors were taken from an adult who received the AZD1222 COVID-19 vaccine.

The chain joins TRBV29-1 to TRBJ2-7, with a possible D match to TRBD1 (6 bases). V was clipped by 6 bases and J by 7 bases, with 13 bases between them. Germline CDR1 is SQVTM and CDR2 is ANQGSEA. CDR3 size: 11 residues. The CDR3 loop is CSVADSREQYF. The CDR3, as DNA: TGCAGCGTGGCGGACAGTAGGGAGCAGTACTTC.

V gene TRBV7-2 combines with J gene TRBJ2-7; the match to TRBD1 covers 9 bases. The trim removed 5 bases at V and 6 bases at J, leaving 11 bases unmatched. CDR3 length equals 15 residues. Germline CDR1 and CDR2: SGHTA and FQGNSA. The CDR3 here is CASSPPLRTGAEQYF. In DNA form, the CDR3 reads TGTGCCAGCAGCCCACCTCTGAGGACAGGGGCCGAGCAGTACTTC.

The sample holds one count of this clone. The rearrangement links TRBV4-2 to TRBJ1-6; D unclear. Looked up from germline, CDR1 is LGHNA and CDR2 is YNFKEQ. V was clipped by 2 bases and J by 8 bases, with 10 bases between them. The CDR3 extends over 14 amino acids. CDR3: CASSQLGGDSPLHF. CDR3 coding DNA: TGTGCCAGCAGCCAATTGGGTGGGGATTCACCCCTCCACTTT.

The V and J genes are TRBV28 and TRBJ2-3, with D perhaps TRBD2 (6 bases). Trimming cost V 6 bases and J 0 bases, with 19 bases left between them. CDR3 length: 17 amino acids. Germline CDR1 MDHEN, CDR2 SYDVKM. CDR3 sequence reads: CASSWRVGGTSTDTQYF. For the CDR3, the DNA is TGTGCCAGCAGCTGGCGGGTTGGGGGGACTAGCACAGATACGCAGTATTTT.

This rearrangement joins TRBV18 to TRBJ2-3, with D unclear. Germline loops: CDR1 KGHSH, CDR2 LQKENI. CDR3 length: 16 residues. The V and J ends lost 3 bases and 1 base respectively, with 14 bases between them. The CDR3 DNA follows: TGTGCCAGCTCACCGAGTCAGGTCGGCCGCACAGATACGCAGTATTTT. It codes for CASSPSQVGRTDTQYF.

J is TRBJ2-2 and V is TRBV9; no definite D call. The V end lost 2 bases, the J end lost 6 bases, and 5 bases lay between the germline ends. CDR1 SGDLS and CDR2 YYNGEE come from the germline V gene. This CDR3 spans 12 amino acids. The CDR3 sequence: CASSVYAGELFF. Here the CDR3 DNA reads TGTGCCAGCAGCGTCTATGCCGGGGAGCTGTTTTTT. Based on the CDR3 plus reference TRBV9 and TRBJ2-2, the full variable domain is DSGVTQTPKHLITATGQRVTLRCSPRSGDLSVYWYQQSLDQGLQFLIQYYNGEERAKGNILERFSAQQFPDLHSELNLSSLELGDSALYFCASSVYAGELFFGEGSRLTVL.

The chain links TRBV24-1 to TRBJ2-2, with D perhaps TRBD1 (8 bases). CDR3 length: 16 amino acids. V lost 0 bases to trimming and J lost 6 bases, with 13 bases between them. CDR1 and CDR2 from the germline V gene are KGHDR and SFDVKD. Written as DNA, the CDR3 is TGTGCCACCAGTGATTTGGGACAGGGAGGGGCCGGGGAGCTGTTTTTT. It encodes CATSDLGQGGAGELFF.

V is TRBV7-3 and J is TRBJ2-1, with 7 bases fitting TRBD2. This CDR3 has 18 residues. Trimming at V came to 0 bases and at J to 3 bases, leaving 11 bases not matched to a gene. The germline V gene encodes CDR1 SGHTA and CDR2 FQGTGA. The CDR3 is CASSLTGRAGAHYNEQFF. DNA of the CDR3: TGTGCCAGCAGCTTAACGGGTCGCGCGGGAGCTCACTACAATGAGCAGTTCTTC.